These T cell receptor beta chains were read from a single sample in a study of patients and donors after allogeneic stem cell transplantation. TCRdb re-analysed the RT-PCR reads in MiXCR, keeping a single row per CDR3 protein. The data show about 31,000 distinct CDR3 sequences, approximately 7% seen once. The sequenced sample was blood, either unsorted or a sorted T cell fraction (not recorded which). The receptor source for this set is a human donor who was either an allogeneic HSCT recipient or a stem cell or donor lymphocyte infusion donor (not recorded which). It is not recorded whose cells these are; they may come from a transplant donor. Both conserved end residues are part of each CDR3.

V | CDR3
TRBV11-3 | CASSLEGLVGDIQYF
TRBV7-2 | CASSLNPRTGWDGELFF
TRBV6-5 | CASSYDGVSSYNEQFF
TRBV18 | CASSPLDQNTEAFF
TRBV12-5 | CASGLGGVQETQYF
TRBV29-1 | CSAAGGYEQYF
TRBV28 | CASSLFRDRQYF
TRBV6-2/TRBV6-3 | CASSYWPNSYEQYF
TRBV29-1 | CSVGGQGAGQPQHF
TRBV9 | CASSVSGSYNEQFF
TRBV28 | CASSRAGVIETQYF
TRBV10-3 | CAISPRDNPFYEQYF
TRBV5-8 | CASSFGQPQHF
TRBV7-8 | CASSTRQGGEETQYF
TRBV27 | CASSGRTGGYEQYF
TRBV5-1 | CASSSRTSVNTGELFF
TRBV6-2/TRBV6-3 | CATRTGEVNEQFF
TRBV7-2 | CASSSGLSTDTQYF
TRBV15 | CATSRVGNNQPQHF
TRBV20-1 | CSAPSGRGGYNEQFF
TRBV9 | CASSVVQGAGTEAFF
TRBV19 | CASKENNYGYTF
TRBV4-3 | CASSQGDRVPGELFF